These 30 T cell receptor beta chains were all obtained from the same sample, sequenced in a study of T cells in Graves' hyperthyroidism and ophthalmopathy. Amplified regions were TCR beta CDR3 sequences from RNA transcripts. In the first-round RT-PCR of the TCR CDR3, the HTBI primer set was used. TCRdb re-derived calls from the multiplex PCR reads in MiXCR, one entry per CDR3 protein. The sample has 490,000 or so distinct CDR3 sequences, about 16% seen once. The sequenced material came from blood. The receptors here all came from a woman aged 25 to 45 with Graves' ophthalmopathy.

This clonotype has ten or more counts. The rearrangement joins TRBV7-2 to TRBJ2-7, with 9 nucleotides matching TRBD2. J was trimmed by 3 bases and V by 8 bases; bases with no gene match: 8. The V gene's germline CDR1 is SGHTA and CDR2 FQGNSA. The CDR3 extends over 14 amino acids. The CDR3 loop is CASLGLAGNYEQYF. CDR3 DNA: TGTGCCAGCTTAGGTCTAGCGGGAAACTACGAGCAGTACTTC. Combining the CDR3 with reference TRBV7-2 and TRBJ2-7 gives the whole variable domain GAGVSQSPSNKVTEKGKDVELRCDPISGHTALYWYRQSLGQGLEFLIYFQGNSAPDKSGLPSDRFSAERTGGSVSTLTIQRTQQEDSAVYLCASLGLAGNYEQYFGPGTRLTVT.

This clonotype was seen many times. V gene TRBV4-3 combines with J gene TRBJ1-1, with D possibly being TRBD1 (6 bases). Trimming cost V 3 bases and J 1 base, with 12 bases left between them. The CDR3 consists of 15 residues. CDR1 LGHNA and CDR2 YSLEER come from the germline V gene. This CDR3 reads CASSQSGHRNTEAFF. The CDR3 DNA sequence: TGCGCCAGCAGCCAGTCGGGACACAGGAACACTGAAGCTTTCTTT.

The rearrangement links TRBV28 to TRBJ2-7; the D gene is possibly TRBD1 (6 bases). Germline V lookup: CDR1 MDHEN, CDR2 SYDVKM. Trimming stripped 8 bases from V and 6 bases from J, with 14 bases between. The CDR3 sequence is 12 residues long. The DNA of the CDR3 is TGTGCCAGCTGGTCCCCCAGGGGCGAGCAGTACTTC. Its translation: CASWSPRGEQYF. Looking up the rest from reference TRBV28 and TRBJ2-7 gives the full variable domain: DVKVTQSSRYLVKRTGEKVFLECVQDMDHENMFWYRQDPGLGLRLIYFSYDVKMKEKGDIPEGYSVSREKKERFSLILESASTNQTSMYLCASWSPRGEQYFGPGTRLTVT.

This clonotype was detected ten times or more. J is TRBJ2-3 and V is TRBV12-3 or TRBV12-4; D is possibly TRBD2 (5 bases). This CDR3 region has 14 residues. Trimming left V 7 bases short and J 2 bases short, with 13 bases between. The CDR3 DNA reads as TGTGCCAGCACTCAGGCGGGCTACACAGATACGCAGTATTTT. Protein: CASTQAGYTDTQYF.

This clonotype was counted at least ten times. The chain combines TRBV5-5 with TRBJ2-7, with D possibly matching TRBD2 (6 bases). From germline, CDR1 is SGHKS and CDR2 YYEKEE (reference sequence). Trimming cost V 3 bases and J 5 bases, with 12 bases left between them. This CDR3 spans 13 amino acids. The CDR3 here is CASSSGVNNEQYF. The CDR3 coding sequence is TGTGCCAGCAGCTCGGGGGTCAACAACGAGCAGTACTTC.

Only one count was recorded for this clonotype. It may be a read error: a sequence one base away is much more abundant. CDR3 coding DNA: TGCGCGACCTCCCAGCGGGTGGACTCCTACGAGCAGTACTTC. Amino acid sequence: CATSQRVDSYEQYF. This sequence joins TRBV5-1 and TRBJ2-7, with D maybe TRBD2 (6 bases). Per germline, CDR1 SGHRS and CDR2 YFSETQ. The CDR3 has 14 amino acids.

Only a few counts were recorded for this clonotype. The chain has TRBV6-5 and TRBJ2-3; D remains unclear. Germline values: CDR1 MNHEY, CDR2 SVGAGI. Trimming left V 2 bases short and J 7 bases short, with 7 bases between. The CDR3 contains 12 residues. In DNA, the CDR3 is TGTGCCAGCAGTTACCCCCTGAATACGCAGTATTTT. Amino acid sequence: CASSYPLNTQYF.

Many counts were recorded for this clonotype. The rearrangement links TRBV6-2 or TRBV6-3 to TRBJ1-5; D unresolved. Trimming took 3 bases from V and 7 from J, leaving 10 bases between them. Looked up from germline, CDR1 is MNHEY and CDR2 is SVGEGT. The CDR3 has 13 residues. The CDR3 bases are TGTGCCAGCAGTTATTCATTTCTACAGCCCCAGCATTTT. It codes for CASSYSFLQPQHF.

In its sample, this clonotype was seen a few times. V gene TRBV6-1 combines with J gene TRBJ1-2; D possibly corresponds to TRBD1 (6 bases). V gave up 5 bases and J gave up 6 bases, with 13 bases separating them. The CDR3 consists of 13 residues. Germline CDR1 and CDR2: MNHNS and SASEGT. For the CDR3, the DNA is TGTGCCAGCAGTCACGGCTGGACAGATGGCTACACCTTC. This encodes CASSHGWTDGYTF.

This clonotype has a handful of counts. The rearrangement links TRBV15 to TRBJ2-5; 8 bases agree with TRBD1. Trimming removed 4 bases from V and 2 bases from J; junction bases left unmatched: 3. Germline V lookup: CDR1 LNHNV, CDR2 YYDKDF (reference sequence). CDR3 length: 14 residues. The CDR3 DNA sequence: TGTGCCACCAGCAACCGGGACAGGCAAGAGACCCAGTACTTC. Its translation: CATSNRDRQETQYF.

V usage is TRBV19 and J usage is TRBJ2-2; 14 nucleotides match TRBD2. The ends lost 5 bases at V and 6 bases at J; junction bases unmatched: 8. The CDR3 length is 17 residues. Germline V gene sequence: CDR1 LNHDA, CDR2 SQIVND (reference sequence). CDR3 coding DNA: TGTGCCAGTAGTTCCGGGACTAGCGGGAGTCGCGCCGGGGAGCTGTTTTTT. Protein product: CASSSGTSGSRAGELFF. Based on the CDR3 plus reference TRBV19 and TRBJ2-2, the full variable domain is DGGITQSPKYLFRKEGQNVTLSCEQNLNHDAMYWYRQDPGQGLRLIYYSQIVNDFQKGDIAEGYSVSREKKESFPLTVTSAQKNPTAFYLCASSSGTSGSRAGELFFGEGSRLTVL.

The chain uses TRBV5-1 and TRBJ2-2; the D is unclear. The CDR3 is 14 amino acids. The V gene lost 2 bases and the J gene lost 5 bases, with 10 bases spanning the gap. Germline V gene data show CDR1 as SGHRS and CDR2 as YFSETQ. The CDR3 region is CASSFPTPTGELFF. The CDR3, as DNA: TGCGCCAGCAGCTTTCCGACTCCTACCGGGGAGCTGTTTTTT.

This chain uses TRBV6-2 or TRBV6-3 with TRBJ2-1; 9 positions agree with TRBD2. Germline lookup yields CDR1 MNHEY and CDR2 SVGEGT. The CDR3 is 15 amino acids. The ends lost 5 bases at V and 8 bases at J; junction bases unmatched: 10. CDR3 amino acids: CASSLAGLYADEQFF. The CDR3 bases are TGTGCCAGCAGTCTAGCGGGACTTTATGCCGATGAGCAGTTCTTC.

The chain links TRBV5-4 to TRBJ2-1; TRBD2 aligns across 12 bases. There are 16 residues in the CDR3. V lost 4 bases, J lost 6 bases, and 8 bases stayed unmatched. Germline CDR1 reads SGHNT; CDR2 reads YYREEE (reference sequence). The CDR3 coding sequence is TGTGCCAGCAGCCCGGAAACTAGCGGGAGGCTCAATGAGCAGTTCTTC. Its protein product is CASSPETSGRLNEQFF.

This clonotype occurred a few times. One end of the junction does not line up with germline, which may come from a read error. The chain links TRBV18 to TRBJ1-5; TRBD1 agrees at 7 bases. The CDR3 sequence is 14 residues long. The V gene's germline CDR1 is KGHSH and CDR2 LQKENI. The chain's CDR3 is CASLRDSDNRPQHF. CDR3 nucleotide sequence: TGTGCCAGCCTTCGGGACAGTGACAATCGGCCCCAGCATTTT.

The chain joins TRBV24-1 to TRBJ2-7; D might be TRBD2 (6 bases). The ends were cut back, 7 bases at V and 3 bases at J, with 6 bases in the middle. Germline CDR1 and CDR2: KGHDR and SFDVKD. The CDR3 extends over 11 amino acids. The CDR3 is CATSGGYEQYF. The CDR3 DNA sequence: TGTGCCACCAGCGGGGGCTACGAGCAGTACTTC.

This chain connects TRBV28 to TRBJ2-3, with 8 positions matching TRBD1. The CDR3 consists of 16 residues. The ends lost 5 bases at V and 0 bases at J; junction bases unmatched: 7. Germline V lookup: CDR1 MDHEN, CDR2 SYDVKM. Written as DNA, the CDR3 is TGTGCCAGCAGTGCCCGGGACAGGTCTAGCACAGATACGCAGTATTTT. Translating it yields CASSARDRSSTDTQYF.

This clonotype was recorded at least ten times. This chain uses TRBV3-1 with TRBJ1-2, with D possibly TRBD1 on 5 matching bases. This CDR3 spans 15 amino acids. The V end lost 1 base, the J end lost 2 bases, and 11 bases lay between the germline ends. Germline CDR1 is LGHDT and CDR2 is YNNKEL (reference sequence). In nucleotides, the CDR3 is TGTGCCAGCAGCCAAGGCGGGACGACAAACTATGGCTACACCTTC. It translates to CASSQGGTTNYGYTF.

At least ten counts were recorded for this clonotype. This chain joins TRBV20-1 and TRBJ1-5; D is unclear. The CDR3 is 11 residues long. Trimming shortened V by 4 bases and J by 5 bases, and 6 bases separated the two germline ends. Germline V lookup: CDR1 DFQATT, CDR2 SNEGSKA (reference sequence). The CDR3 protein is CSATRDQPQHF. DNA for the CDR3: TGCAGTGCTACACGAGATCAGCCCCAGCATTTT.

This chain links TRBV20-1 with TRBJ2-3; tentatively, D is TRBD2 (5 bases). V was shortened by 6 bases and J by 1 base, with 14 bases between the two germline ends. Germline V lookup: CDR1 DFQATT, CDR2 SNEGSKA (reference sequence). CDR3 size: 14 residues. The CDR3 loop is CSAGWRAGTDTQYF. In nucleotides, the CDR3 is TGCAGTGCCGGCTGGCGGGCGGGCACAGATACGCAGTATTTT.

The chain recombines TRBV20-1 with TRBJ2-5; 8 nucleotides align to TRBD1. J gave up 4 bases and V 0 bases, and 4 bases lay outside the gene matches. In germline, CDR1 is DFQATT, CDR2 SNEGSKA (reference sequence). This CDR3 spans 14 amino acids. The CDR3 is CSARERQGRETQYF. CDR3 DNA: TGCAGTGCTAGAGAAAGACAGGGGAGAGAGACCCAGTACTTC.

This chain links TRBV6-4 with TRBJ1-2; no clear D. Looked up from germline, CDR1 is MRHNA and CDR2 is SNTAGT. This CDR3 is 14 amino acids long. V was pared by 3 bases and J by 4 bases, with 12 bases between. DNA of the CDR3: TGTGCCAGCAGTGAAGAAGGCAGCCTCTATGGCTACACCTTC. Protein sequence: CASSEEGSLYGYTF.

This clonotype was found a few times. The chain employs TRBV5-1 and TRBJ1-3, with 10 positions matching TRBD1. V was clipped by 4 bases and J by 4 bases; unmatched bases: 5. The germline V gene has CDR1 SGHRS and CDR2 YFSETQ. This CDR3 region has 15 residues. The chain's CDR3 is CASSDGTGAGNTIYF. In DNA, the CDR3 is TGCGCCAGCAGCGACGGGACAGGGGCCGGAAACACCATATATTTT. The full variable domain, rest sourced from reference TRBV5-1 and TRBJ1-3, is KAGVTQTPRYLIKTRGQQVTLSCSPISGHRSVSWYQQTPGQGLQFLFEYFSETQRNKGNFPGRFSGRQFSNSRSEMNVSTLELGDSALYLCASSDGTGAGNTIYFGEGSWLTVV.

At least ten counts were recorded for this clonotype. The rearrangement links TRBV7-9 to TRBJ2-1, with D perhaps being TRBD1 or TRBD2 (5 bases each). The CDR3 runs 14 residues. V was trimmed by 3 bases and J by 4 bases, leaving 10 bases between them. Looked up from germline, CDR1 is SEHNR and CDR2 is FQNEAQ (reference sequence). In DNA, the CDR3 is TGTGCCAGCAGCTTTTTGGGGGTTTACAATGAGCAGTTCTTC. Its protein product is CASSFLGVYNEQFF.

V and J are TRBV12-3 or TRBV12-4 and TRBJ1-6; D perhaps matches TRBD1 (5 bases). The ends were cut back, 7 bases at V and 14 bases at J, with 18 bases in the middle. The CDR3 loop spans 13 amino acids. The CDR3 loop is CASTHGGIVSLHF. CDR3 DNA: TGTGCCAGCACCCACGGGGGGATTGTGTCCCTCCACTTT.

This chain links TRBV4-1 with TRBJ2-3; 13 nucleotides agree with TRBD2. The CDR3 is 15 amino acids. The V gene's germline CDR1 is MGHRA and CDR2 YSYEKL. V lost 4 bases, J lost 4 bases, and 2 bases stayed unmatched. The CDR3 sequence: CASSLTSGRADTQYF. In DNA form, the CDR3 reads TGCGCCAGCAGCCTAACTAGCGGGAGGGCAGATACGCAGTATTTT.

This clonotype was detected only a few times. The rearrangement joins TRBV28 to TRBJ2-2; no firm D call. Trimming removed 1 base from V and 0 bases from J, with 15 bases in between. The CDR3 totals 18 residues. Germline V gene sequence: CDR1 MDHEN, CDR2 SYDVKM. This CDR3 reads CASSLYRTELTNTGELFF. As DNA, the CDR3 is TGTGCCAGCAGTTTATATCGGACGGAACTAACGAACACCGGGGAGCTGTTTTTT.

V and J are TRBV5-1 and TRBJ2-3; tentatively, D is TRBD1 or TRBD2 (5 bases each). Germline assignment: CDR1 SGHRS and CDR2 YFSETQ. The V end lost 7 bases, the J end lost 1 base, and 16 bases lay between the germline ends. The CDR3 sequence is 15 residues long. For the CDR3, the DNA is TGCGCCAGCGGCACATCAAGGGGAGGCACAGATACGCAGTATTTT. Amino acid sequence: CASGTSRGGTDTQYF.

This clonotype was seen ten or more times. DNA of the CDR3: TGTGCCAGCAGCTTAGTCGAGGGGTTGGTTAGCAATGAGCAGTTCTTC. Translating it yields CASSLVEGLVSNEQFF. The gene calls are TRBV11-2 and TRBJ2-1; tentatively, D is TRBD1 or TRBD2 (5 bases each). This CDR3 is built from 16 residues. The V gene's germline CDR1 is SGHAT and CDR2 FQNNGV. Trimming shortened V by 1 base and J by 6 bases, and 16 bases separated the two germline ends.

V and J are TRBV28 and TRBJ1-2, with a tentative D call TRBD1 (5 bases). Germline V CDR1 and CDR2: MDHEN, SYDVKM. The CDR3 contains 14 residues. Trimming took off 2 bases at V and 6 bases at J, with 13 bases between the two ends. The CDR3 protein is CASSLGGANHGYTF. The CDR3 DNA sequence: TGTGCCAGCAGTTTAGGGGGTGCGAACCATGGCTACACCTTC.